This T cell receptor (beta chain) was sequenced for a study of T cells after yellow fever vaccination. Findings and limits, study-wide: Post-booster samples contained most primary-vaccination clones (approximately 96% CD4, around 90% CD8).

Universal primer sites and UMIs were introduced during 5'RACE template-switching synthesis of TCR cDNA. TCRdb passed the 5' RACE reads through MiXCR, listing each CDR3 protein once. The sample shows 620,000 or so distinct CDR3 sequences, less than 20% of them seen only once. Worth noting for this clonotype: Its antigen is currently unknown.

The sample here was PBMCs, taken 4 to 5 days after the first yellow fever vaccination. This receptor was obtained from a man aged 18 to 29 who received the YFV17D yellow fever vaccine.

The chain's CDR3 is CASNRQGLNQPQHF. CDR3 bases: TGTGCCAGCAATCGACAGGGTCTGAATCAGCCCCAGCATTTT. The chain combines TRBV6-2 or TRBV6-3 with TRBJ1-5; 7 positions agree with TRBD1. This CDR3 region has 14 residues. Germline CDR1 MNHEY, CDR2 SVGEGT. The junction had 7 bases not matched to a gene; V was cut back by 7 bases and J by 4 bases.